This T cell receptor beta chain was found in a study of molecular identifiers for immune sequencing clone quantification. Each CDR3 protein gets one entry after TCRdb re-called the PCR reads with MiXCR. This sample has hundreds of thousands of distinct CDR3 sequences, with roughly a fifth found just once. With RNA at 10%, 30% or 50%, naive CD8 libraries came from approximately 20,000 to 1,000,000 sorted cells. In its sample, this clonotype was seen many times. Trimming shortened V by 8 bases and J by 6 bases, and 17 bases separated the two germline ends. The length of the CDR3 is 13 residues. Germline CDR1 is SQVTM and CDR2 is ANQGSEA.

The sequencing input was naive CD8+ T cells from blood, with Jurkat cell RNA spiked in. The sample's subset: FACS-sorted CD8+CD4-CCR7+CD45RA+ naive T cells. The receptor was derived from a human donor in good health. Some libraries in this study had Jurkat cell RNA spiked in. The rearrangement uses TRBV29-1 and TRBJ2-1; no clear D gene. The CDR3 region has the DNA TGCAGCTCGACGGTACCCGATTTCAATGAGCAGTTCTTC. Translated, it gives CSSTVPDFNEQFF.